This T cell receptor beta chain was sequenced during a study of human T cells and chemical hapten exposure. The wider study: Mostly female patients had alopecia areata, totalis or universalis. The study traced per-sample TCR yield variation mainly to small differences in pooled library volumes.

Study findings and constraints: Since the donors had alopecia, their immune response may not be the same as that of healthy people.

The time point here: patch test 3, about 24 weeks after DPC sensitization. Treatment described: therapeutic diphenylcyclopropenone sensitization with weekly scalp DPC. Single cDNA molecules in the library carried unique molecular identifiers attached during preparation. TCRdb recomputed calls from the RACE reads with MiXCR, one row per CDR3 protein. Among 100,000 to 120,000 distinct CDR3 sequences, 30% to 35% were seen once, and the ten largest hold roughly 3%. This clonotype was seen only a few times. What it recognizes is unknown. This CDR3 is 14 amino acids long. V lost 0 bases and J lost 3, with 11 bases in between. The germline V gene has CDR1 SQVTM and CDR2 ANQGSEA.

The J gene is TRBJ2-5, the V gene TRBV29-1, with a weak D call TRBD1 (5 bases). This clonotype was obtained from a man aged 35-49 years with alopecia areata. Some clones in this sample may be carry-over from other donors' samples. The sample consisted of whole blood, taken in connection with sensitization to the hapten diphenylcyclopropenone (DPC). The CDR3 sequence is CSVEDWSREETQYF. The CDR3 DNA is TGCAGCGTTGAAGATTGGTCCAGGGAAGAGACCCAGTACTTC.